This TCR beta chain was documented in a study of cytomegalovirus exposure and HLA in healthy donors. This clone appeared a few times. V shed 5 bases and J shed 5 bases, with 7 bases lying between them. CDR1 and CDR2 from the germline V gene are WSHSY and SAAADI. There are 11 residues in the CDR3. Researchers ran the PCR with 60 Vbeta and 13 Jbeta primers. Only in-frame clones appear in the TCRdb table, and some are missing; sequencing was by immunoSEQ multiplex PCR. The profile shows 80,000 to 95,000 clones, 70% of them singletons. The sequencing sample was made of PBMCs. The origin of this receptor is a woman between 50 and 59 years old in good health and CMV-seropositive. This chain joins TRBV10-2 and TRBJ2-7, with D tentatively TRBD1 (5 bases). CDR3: CASSPGNEQYF. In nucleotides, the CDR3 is TGCGCCAGCAGTCCAGGGAACGAGCAGTACTTC.